The 24 T cell receptor beta chains given below trace back to one sample, sequenced in a study of shared T cell receptors in the human thymus (dated by TCRdb to about 2021). Libraries were prepared through the immunoSEQ multiplex PCR assay. The clones in this table, taken by TCRdb from immuneACCESS, are in-frame only. Not every clone is retained; where verified, under half of the shortfall comes from an unresolved V gene, and the cause of the rest is unknown. The sample data list hundreds of thousands of clones, and around 87% of these were observed just once. Around 0.0099% of the sample is in the top ten clones. A further study also used this sample, focusing on human thymus T cells.

Sequencing was done on a sample of thymocytes. The receptors come from a boy in the first two years of life with a congenital heart defect. Donor details come from another sample of the same person, matched by shared clones.

For this clone: This CDR3 is also generated by other DNA sequences in the sample. This chain joins TRBV20-1 and TRBJ2-1; a possible D gene is TRBD2 (5 bases). This CDR3 has 11 residues. The germline CDR1 and CDR2 sequences are DFQATT and SNEGSKA (reference sequence). V gave up 4 bases and J gave up 4 bases, with 5 bases separating them. The CDR3 bases are TGCAGTGCTACGGGATACAATGAGCAGTTCTTC. Amino acids: CSATGYNEQFF.

V gene TRBV7-8 combines with J gene TRBJ2-4, with 7 bases that match TRBD2. Germline assignment: CDR1 SGHVS and CDR2 FQNEAQ. CDR3 length equals 16 residues. With V trimmed by 5 bases and J by 9 bases, 16 bases remained unmatched. CDR3 protein: CASSPNRTRWLSIQYF. CDR3 nucleotide sequence: TGTGCCAGCAGCCCAAATCGGACTAGGTGGCTGAGCATTCAGTACTTC.

The J gene is TRBJ2-7, the V gene TRBV10-3; 11 bases are shared with TRBD1. V lost 4 bases and J lost 4; bases outside the gene matches: 9. The length of the CDR3 is 16 residues. Germline-derived CDR1 and CDR2 are ENHRY and SYGVKD. CDR3: CAISGPWTGGGYEQYF. The CDR3 DNA follows: TGTGCCATCAGTGGGCCATGGACAGGGGGCGGGTACGAGCAGTACTTC.

The rearrangement uses TRBV5-1 and TRBJ1-2; 7 bases fit TRBD1. Germline CDR1 SGHRS, CDR2 YFSETQ. The trim removed 3 bases at V and 8 bases at J, leaving 10 bases unmatched. There are 14 residues in the CDR3. DNA for the CDR3: TGCGCCAGCAGCTCGGGCCGGGACAGCTTGGGCTACACCTTC. It codes for CASSSGRDSLGYTF.

V gene TRBV28 combines with J gene TRBJ2-7; no clear D gene. Germline V gives CDR1 MDHEN, CDR2 SYDVKM. V was cut by 6 bases and J by 1 base, with 16 bases left in between. The CDR3 extends over 15 amino acids. CDR3 sequence reads: CASSTKEPPSYEQYF. CDR3 nucleotide sequence: TGTGCCAGCAGCACTAAAGAACCCCCTTCCTACGAGCAGTACTTC.

The chain is built from TRBV6-6 and TRBJ2-3; D possibly corresponds to TRBD2 (5 bases). The CDR3 totals 16 residues. Germline assignment: CDR1 MNHNY and CDR2 SVGAGI (reference sequence). Trimming shortened V by 4 bases and J by 2 bases, and 16 bases separated the two germline ends. The CDR3 DNA follows: TGTGCCAGCAGTTCGCGGGCCCTAGGGCTCACAGATACGCAGTATTTT. This sequence encodes CASSSRALGLTDTQYF.

The V call is TRBV15, the J call TRBJ2-7; 11 bases agree with TRBD2. From germline, CDR1 is LNHNV and CDR2 YYDKDF (reference sequence). This CDR3 contains 19 residues. The ends lost 1 base at V and 1 base at J; junction bases unmatched: 12. The CDR3 DNA is TGTGCCACCAGCAGAGTCCCCCCGCTGACTAGCGGGATGTCCTACGAGCAGTACTTC. Its protein product is CATSRVPPLTSGMSYEQYF.

The chain uses TRBV5-6 and TRBJ2-7; perhaps TRBD1 as D (6 bases). Germline assignment: CDR1 SGHDT and CDR2 YYEEEE. V was pared by 0 bases and J by 0 bases, with 10 bases between. This CDR3 region has 15 residues. DNA for the CDR3: TGTGCCAGCAGCTTGGGAGGGGACAACTCCTACGAGCAGTACTTC. This encodes CASSLGGDNSYEQYF.

V and J are TRBV6-1 and TRBJ2-3; TRBD1 matches 9 bases. V was clipped by 2 bases and J by 4 bases; unmatched bases: 4. The CDR3 contains 15 residues. Per the germline V gene, CDR1 is MNHNS and CDR2 is SASEGT. Written as DNA, the CDR3 is TGTGCCAGCAGTGAACCGGGACAGGGCCCAGATACGCAGTATTTT. This encodes CASSEPGQGPDTQYF.

The chain joins TRBV11-1 to TRBJ2-7; D might be TRBD2 (5 bases). The CDR3 totals 12 residues. Germline loops: CDR1 SGHAT, CDR2 FQDESV (reference sequence). V lost 5 bases and J lost 6, with 11 bases in between. The CDR3, as DNA: TGTGCCAGCAGCAACGCGGGTACCGAGCAGTACTTC. Translated: CASSNAGTEQYF.

This rearrangement joins TRBV11-3 to TRBJ2-7; 10 bases line up with TRBD2. V gave up 1 base and J gave up 3 bases; unmatched junction bases: 12. The germline V gene encodes CDR1 SGHNT and CDR2 YENEEA. The CDR3 consists of 18 residues. CDR3 protein: CASSLGSGRASGSYEQYF. In DNA form, the CDR3 reads TGTGCCAGCAGCTTAGGGTCAGGTAGGGCTAGCGGGAGCTACGAGCAGTACTTC. Drawing the rest from reference TRBV11-3 and TRBJ2-7, the complete variable domain is EAGVVQSPRYKIIEKKQPVAFWCNPISGHNTLYWYLQNLGQGPELLIRYENEEAVDDSQLPKDRFSAERLKGVDSTLKIQPAELGDSAVYLCASSLGSGRASGSYEQYFGPGTRLTVT.

The V gene is TRBV28, the J gene TRBJ2-7; no clear D. The germline CDR1 and CDR2 sequences are MDHEN and SYDVKM. The CDR3 has 17 residues. Trimming removed 3 bases from V and 2 bases from J, with 20 bases in between. The CDR3 is CASSFYHFRHHAYEQYF. CDR3 sequence (DNA): TGTGCCAGCAGTTTTTATCATTTCCGACATCACGCCTACGAGCAGTACTTC.

This chain joins TRBV4-3 and TRBJ2-7; the match to TRBD1 covers 9 bases. Germline V gene lookup returns CDR1 LGHNA and CDR2 YSLEER. J gave up 7 bases and V 4 bases, and 14 bases lay outside the gene matches. This CDR3 region has 16 residues. The chain's CDR3 is CASSPTPTGGSGEQYF. The DNA for the CDR3 is TGCGCCAGCAGCCCCACTCCGACAGGGGGTTCGGGTGAGCAGTACTTC.

This chain links TRBV14 with TRBJ1-1; TRBD1 might be the D (5 bases). This CDR3 region has 16 residues. Per germline, CDR1 SGHDN and CDR2 FVKESK. Trimming removed 0 bases from V and 2 bases from J, with 13 bases in between. CDR3 amino acids: CASSQEGAGHNTEAFF. The CDR3 DNA reads as TGTGCCAGCAGCCAAGAAGGGGCGGGGCACAACACTGAAGCTTTCTTT.

The chain has TRBV19 and TRBJ1-2, with D perhaps TRBD1 (6 bases). V gave up 6 bases and J gave up 6 bases, with 14 bases separating them. This CDR3 comprises 13 residues. Germline values: CDR1 LNHDA, CDR2 SQIVND (reference sequence). This chain's CDR3 is CASRKGGTDGYTF. In DNA, the CDR3 is TGTGCCAGTAGGAAGGGGGGGACGGATGGCTACACCTTC.

The J gene is TRBJ1-4, the V gene TRBV27; 8 bases fit TRBD1. The trim removed 5 bases at V and 8 bases at J, leaving 13 bases unmatched. Germline V lookup: CDR1 MNHEY, CDR2 SMNVEV (reference sequence). This CDR3 is 16 amino acids long. The CDR3 reads CASSPSSRGRREKLFF. The CDR3 coding sequence is TGTGCCAGCAGTCCGTCATCCAGGGGGCGGCGGGAAAAACTGTTTTTT. Full variable domain (remainder filled in from reference TRBV27 and TRBJ1-4): EAQVTQNPRYLITVTGKKLTVTCSQNMNHEYMSWYRQDPGLGLRQIYYSMNVEVTDKGDVPEGYKVSRKEKRNFPLILESPSPNQTSLYFCASSPSSRGRREKLFFGSGTQLSVL.

This sequence joins TRBV7-2 and TRBJ2-1; 7 bases map to TRBD2. Germline values: CDR1 SGHTA, CDR2 FQGNSA. V lost 5 bases to trimming and J lost 1 base; unmatched junction nucleotides: 8. This CDR3 comprises 16 residues. The CDR3 sequence is CASSLTGRGSYNEQFF. CDR3 sequence (DNA): TGTGCCAGCAGCCTCACCGGGCGGGGGTCCTACAATGAGCAGTTCTTC.

DNA for the CDR3: TGTGCCAGCAGCTTAGACGGTGAAGCTTTCTTT. It codes for CASSLDGEAFF. The gene calls are TRBV7-9 and TRBJ1-1, with unresolved D. The V and J ends lost 1 base and 7 bases respectively, with 4 bases between them. The germline CDR1 and CDR2 sequences are SEHNR and FQNEAQ (reference sequence). The CDR3 spans 11 residues. Full variable domain (missing parts from reference TRBV7-9 and TRBJ1-1): DTGVSQNPRHKITKRGQNVTFRCDPISEHNRLYWYRQTLGQGPEFLTYFQNEAQLEKSRLLSDRFSAERPKGSFSTLEIQRTEQGDSAMYLCASSLDGEAFFGQGTRLTVV.

The chain employs TRBV4-3 and TRBJ2-4; D possibly corresponds to TRBD2 (6 bases). The CDR3 runs 15 residues. Trimming stripped 0 bases from V and 4 bases from J, with 10 bases between. The germline V gene encodes CDR1 LGHNA and CDR2 YSLEER. The CDR3: CASSQDRAGKNIQYF. The CDR3 DNA follows: TGCGCCAGCAGCCAAGATAGGGCGGGGAAAAACATTCAGTACTTC.

The J gene is TRBJ1-2, the V gene TRBV5-6; TRBD1 aligns across 7 bases. The junction had 7 bases not matched to a gene; V was cut back by 4 bases and J by 4 bases. Germline V gene lookup returns CDR1 SGHDT and CDR2 YYEEEE. The CDR3 has 14 amino acids. The CDR3 reads CASSRDRAVYGYTF. CDR3 nucleotide sequence: TGTGCCAGCAGCAGAGACAGGGCAGTCTATGGCTACACCTTC.

This chain links TRBV6-4 with TRBJ1-1, with TRBD1 identical over 7 bases. The CDR3 runs to 13 residues. The germline V gene has CDR1 MRHNA and CDR2 SNTAGT. Germline trimming cut 3 bases from V and 4 bases from J; bases unmatched to any gene: 2. CDR3 in amino acids: CASSEYRGTEAFF. Written as DNA, the CDR3 is TGTGCCAGCAGTGAATACAGGGGCACTGAAGCTTTCTTT.

The rearrangement links TRBV5-1 to TRBJ1-2; 10 bases map to TRBD1. CDR3 length: 16 residues. V was pared by 3 bases and J by 4 bases, with 9 bases of the junction left unmatched. Germline V gene lookup returns CDR1 SGHRS and CDR2 YFSETQ. CDR3 DNA sequence: TGCGCCAGCAGCTCCTACAGGGACAGGGGATTCTATGGCTACACCTTC. Translation: CASSSYRDRGFYGYTF.

This clone was counted between two and nine times. The gene calls are TRBV19 and TRBJ1-1, with D tentatively TRBD1 (6 bases). Germline assignment: CDR1 LNHDA and CDR2 SQIVND (reference sequence). Trimming took off 3 bases at V and 0 bases at J, with 11 bases between the two ends. This CDR3 region has 15 residues. The CDR3, as DNA: TGTGCCAGTAGTATTAGGGAGGGGGTGAACACTGAAGCTTTCTTT. Amino acid sequence: CASSIREGVNTEAFF. The full variable domain, with the rest looked up from reference TRBV19 and TRBJ1-1, is DGGITQSPKYLFRKEGQNVTLSCEQNLNHDAMYWYRQDPGQGLRLIYYSQIVNDFQKGDIAEGYSVSREKKESFPLTVTSAQKNPTAFYLCASSIREGVNTEAFFGQGTRLTVV.

The count of this clone is one. The rearrangement uses TRBV6-1 and TRBJ2-6; TRBD1 is a possible D gene (5 bases). Germline loops: CDR1 MNHNS, CDR2 SASEGT. CDR3 length equals 15 residues. Deletions cut 8 bases from V and 1 base from J, with 12 bases between. Here the CDR3 reads CASYRRISGANVLTF. Here the CDR3 DNA reads TGTGCCAGCTACAGGAGAATATCTGGGGCCAACGTCCTGACTTTC.